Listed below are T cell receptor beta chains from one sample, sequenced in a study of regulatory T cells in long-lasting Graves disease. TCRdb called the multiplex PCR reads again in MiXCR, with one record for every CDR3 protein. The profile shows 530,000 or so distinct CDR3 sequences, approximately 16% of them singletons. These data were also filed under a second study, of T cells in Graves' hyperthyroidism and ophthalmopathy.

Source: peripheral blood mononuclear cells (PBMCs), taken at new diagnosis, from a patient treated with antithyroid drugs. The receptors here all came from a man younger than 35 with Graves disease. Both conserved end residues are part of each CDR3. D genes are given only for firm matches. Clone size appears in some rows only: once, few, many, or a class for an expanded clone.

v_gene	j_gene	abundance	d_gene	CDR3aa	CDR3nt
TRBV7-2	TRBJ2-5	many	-	CASSRQAQETQYF	TGTGCCAGCAGCAGACAGGCCCAAGAGACCCAGTACTTC
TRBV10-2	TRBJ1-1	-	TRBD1	CASSPGTGSGEAFF	TGCGCCAGCAGTCCCGGGACAGGGAGCGGTGAAGCTTTCTTT
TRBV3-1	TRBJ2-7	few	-	CASSQDNFYSYEQYF	TGTGCCAGCAGCCAAGATAACTTTTACTCCTACGAGCAGTACTTC
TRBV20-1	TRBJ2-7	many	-	CSGVYRDFSYEQYF	TGCAGTGGGGTATACCGGGACTTTTCCTACGAGCAGTACTTC
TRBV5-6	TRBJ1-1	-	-	CASSATGGYKAFF	TGTGCCAGCAGCGCCACCGGAGGCTATAAAGCTTTCTTT
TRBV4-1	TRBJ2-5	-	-	CASSQDAGAGETQYF	TGCGCCAGCAGCCAAGACGCAGGGGCGGGAGAGACCCAGTACTTC
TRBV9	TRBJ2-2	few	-	CASSVDRSFNTGELFF	TGTGCCAGCAGCGTTGACAGGAGCTTTAACACCGGGGAGCTGTTTTTT
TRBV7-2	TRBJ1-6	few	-	CASSLNRNSPLHF	TGTGCCAGCAGCTTGAACAGAAATTCACCCCTCCACTTT
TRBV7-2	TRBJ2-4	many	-	CASSLAALAKNIQYF	TGTGCCAGCAGCTTAGCGGCACTAGCCAAAAACATTCAGTACTTC
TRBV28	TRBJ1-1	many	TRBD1	CASSLTRTGVNTEAFF	TGTGCCAGCAGTCTCACCCGGACAGGTGTGAACACTGAAGCTTTCTTT
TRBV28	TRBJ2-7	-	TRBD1	CASRLDRGPYEQYF	TGTGCCAGCAGACTGGACAGGGGGCCCTACGAGCAGTACTTT
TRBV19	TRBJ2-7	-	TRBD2	CASSISGASYEQYF	TGTGCCAGTAGTATCAGCGGGGCCTCCTACGAGCAGTACTTC
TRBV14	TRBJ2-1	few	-	CASSQDVIGKPDNYNEQFF	TGTGCCAGCAGCCAAGATGTGATTGGGAAGCCGGATAACTACAATGAGCAGTTCTTC
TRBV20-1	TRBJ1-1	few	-	CSARGFTEAFF	TGCAGTGCTAGGGGTTTTACTGAAGCTTTCTTT
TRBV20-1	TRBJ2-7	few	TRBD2	CSAGILTSALYEQYF	TGCAGTGCTGGGATCCTGACTAGCGCCCTTTACGAGCAGTACTTC
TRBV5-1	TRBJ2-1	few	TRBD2	CASGGRSGSSYNEQFF	TGCGCCAGCGGCGGTAGAAGCGGGAGCTCCTACAATGAGCAGTTCTTC
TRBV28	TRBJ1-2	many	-	CASRIQDSYGYTF	TGTGCCAGCAGGATCCAGGATTCCTATGGCTACACCTTC
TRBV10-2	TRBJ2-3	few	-	CASRPQVTDTQYF	TGCGCCTCGCGGCCCCAGGTTACAGATACGCAGTATTTT
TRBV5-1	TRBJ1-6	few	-	CASSLESGRASPLHF	TGCGCCAGCAGCTTGGAGTCGGGTAGGGCTTCACCCCTCCACTTT
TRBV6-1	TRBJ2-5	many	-	CASSVRQRRETQYF	TGTGCCAGCAGTGTCCGACAGCGTCGGGAGACCCAGTACTTC
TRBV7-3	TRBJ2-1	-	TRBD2	CASSSLGTSGSSYNEQFF	TGTGCCAGCAGCTCCCTCGGGACTAGCGGGAGCTCCTACAATGAGCAGTTCTTC
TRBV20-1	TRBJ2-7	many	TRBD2	CSAITKGREGSYEQYF	TGCAGTGCTATCACCAAAGGGCGGGAGGGCTCCTACGAGCAGTACTTC
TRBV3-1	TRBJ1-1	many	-	CASSQSENTEAFF	TGTGCCAGCAGCCAAAGTGAGAACACTGAAGCTTTCTTT
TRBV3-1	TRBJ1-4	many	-	CASSQPTHATNEKLFF	TGTGCCAGCAGCCAGCCTACGCATGCAACTAATGAAAAACTGTTTTTT
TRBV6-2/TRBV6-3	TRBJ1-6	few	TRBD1	CASSYLAGGVSPLHF	TGTGCCAGCAGTTACCTAGCAGGGGGTGTTTCACCCCTCCACTTT
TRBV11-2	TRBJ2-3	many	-	CASSLGTGDTDTQYF	TGTGCCAGCAGCTTAGGAACGGGAGACACAGATACGCAGTATTTT
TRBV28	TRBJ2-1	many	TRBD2	CASGTSGGEQFF	TGTGCCAGCGGGACTAGCGGAGGTGAGCAGTTCTTC
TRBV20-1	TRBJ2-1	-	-	CSGNSYNEQFF	TGCAGTGGGAACTCCTACAATGAGCAGTTCTTC
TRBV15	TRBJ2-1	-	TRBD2	CATSGIEREGKQFF	TGTGCCACCAGCGGTATCGAGCGGGAGGGAAAGCAGTTCTTC
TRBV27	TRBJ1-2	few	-	CASTPNRELLYGYTF	TGTGCCAGTACTCCGAACAGGGAACTCCTCTATGGCTACACCTTC
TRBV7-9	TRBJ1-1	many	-	CASSASPGMNTEAFF	TGTGCCAGCAGCGCTAGCCCTGGCATGAACACTGAAGCTTTCTTT
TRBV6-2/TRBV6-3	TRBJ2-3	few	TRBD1	CASSLTPGPDRVPDTQYF	TGTGCCAGCAGTTTAACGCCGGGACCTGACAGGGTACCAGATACGCAGTATTTT
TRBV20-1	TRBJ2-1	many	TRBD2	CSARAVLAVYSYNEQFF	TGCAGTGCTAGAGCCGTACTAGCGGTTTACTCCTACAATGAGCAGTTCTTC
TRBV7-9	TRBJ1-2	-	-	CASRLPRETDGYTF	TGTGCCAGCAGGCTCCCACGCGAGACGGATGGCTACACCTTC
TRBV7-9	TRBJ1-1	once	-	CASSLLTYMNTEAFF	TGTGCCAGCAGCTTGTTGACGTACATGAACACTGAAGCTTTCTTT
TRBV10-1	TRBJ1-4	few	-	CATQQTMDEKLFF	TGCGCCACCCAACAGACTATGGATGAAAAACTGTTTTTT
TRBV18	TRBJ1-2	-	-	CASSPPASSYGYTF	TGTGCCAGCTCACCACCCGCCAGCTCCTATGGCTACACCTTC
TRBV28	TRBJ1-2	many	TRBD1	CASAGQAYGYTF	TGTGCCAGCGCGGGACAGGCGTATGGCTACACCTTC
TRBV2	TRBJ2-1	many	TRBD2	CASSEGTSGYNEQFF	TGTGCCAGCAGTGAAGGGACTAGCGGCTACAATGAGCAGTTCTTC
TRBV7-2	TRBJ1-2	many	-	CASSLGRLDGYTF	TGTGCCAGCAGCTTAGGTCGGTTGGATGGCTACACCTTC
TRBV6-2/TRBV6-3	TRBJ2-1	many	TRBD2	CASILRTSSHEQFF	TGTGCCAGCATCTTGAGGACTAGCTCCCATGAGCAGTTCTTC
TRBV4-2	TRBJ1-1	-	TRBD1	CASSPISAGGKTEAFF	TGTGCCAGCAGCCCTATTTCCGCAGGGGGAAAGACTGAAGCTTTCTTT